A selection of T cell receptor beta chains follows, all from one sample in a study of blood T cell repertoires in COVID-19. Assay used: immunoSEQ multiplex PCR; TCRdb lists only in-frame clones, some missing. This repertoire shows about 310,000 clones, roughly nine tenths found once; its top ten account for under 3%. Specimen: peripheral blood. The source of these receptors is a woman in her 30s with COVID-19, enrolled during active disease. Both conserved end residues are part of each CDR3. A D gene is named only where the DNA matches it firmly. The size of a clone is reported for some rows only, either as once, few or many, or as a class for expanded clones.

TGTGCCAGTAGTGAGGGACTAGTAAACACCGGGGAGCTGTTTTTT	CASSEGLVNTGELFF	TRBD2	TRBV19	TRBJ2-2	-
TGTGCCAGCAGCCAAACCGGGACAGGGGATCAGCCCCAGCATTTT	CASSQTGTGDQPQHF	TRBD1	TRBV3-1/TRBV3-2	TRBJ1-5	-
TGTGCCAGCATGACGCCCCGGGAGGGTGAGCAGTTCTTC	CASMTPREGEQFF	TRBD2	TRBV2	TRBJ2-1	once
TGTGCCAGCAGCAAAACCACGGGTATTACGCACAATGAGCAGTTCTTC	CASSKTTGITHNEQFF	-	TRBV11-3	TRBJ2-1	-
TGTGCCATCAGTGAAGGCGCGGGAGTTATCTACAATGAGCAGTTCTTC	CAISEGAGVIYNEQFF	TRBD2	TRBV10-3	TRBJ2-1	-
TGTGCCAGCAGGTTTACAGGGGAAGAGACCCAGTACTTC	CASRFTGEETQYF	TRBD1	TRBV7-9	TRBJ2-5	once
TGCGCCAGCAGCTTGGGCAACCCGGGACTAGCGGGAGGGTTCAATGAGCAGTTCTTC	CASSLGNPGLAGGFNEQFF	TRBD2	TRBV5-1	TRBJ2-1	-
TGTGCCAGCAGCAAGCCGGGTTACAATCAGCCCCAGCATTTT	CASSKPGYNQPQHF	-	TRBV9	TRBJ1-5	-
TGTGCCAGCAGTCCCCCTGGGGGGAACTATGGCTACACCTTC	CASSPPGGNYGYTF	-	TRBV6-5	TRBJ1-2	-
TGTGCCAGCAGAACGACTAGCGTACTACTCAATGAGCAGTTCTTC	CASRTTSVLLNEQFF	TRBD2	TRBV27	TRBJ2-1	-
TGTGCCAGCAGTGTTTGGCGAACTAACTCTGGGGCCAACGTCCTGACTTTC	CASSVWRTNSGANVLTF	-	TRBV6-1	TRBJ2-6	-
TGTGCCAGCAGCGTAGAAGCTGGGGACAGCCCATTGAACACTGAAGCTTTCTTT	CASSVEAGDSPLNTEAFF	TRBD1	TRBV9	TRBJ1-1	-
TGCAGCGTTGAAGATTGGGGGGTAAGAGCCCGAGGCAGTGGCTACACCTTC	CSVEDWGVRARGSGYTF	-	TRBV29-1	TRBJ1-2	-
TGTGCCAGCAGTTACGAGGCAGGGGGCAATCAGCCCCAGCATTTT	CASSYEAGGNQPQHF	-	TRBV6-2/TRBV6-3	TRBJ1-5	few
TGTGCCAGCAGCGTAGAAGGGGGCAACTACGAGCAGTACTTC	CASSVEGGNYEQYF	TRBD1	TRBV9	TRBJ2-7	-
TGTGCCAGCAGTCTAGGTCAAGGAGCTTTCTTT	CASSLGQGAFF	-	TRBV28	TRBJ1-1	-
TGTGCCAGCAGTCCCACCGATACGGGGTACCAAGAGACCCAGTACTTC	CASSPTDTGYQETQYF	-	TRBV25-1	TRBJ2-5	-
TGTGCCAGCAGGAGGGCGGATGAGCAGTTCTTC	CASRRADEQFF	-	TRBV7-9	TRBJ2-1	-
TGTGCCAGCAGTTACTACCAGGGTAGCAATGAGCAGTTCTTC	CASSYYQGSNEQFF	-	TRBV6-2/TRBV6-3	TRBJ2-1	-
TGTGCCTGGAGTGAAGAGGACAGTGTCTATGGCTACACCTTC	CAWSEEDSVYGYTF	-	TRBV30	TRBJ1-2	-
TGTGCCAGCAGCTTGGCCGGGGGGCCGCGGACTGAAGCTTTCTTT	CASSLAGGPRTEAFF	-	TRBV5-6	TRBJ1-1	-
TGTGCCAGCGCATTCAGGGGAAACACCATATATTTT	CASAFRGNTIYF	-	TRBV5-6	TRBJ1-3	-
TGTGCCAGCAGCCTAAGCGGCACTGAAGCTTTCTTT	CASSLSGTEAFF	-	TRBV28	TRBJ1-1	few
TGTGCCAGCAGTTCCGGACAGGGGTCCGACGAGCAGTACTTC	CASSSGQGSDEQYF	TRBD1	TRBV7-7	TRBJ2-7	few
TGTGCCAGCAGCCCTAGCGGGAGGGGAGCTGGAAACACCATATATTTT	CASSPSGRGAGNTIYF	-	TRBV7-9	TRBJ1-3	-